The next 17 T cell receptor beta chains were all read from a single sample in a study of tumor-infiltrating lymphocytes in primary liver carcinoma. Reverse transcription of approximately 520 ng total RNA with a constant-region primer produced TCR beta cDNA. Researchers made the TCR beta libraries by running three nested multiplex PCR rounds with slightly modified ARM-PCR. With TRBV1-TRBV30 forward primers and a C-beta reverse primer, the first two PCR rounds were run for around 10 cycles each. TCRdb re-called the multiplex PCR reads through MiXCR, storing one row per CDR3 protein. Among fewer than 250,000 distinct CDR3 sequences listed, roughly two thirds were seen once. Blood RNA came from unsorted whole blood; germline DNA was also extracted. The specimen sequenced was peripheral blood. These receptors all stem from a woman aged 55-70 years with primary liver carcinoma and hepatitis B virus infection.

This clonotype was seen at least ten times. The gene calls are TRBV6-1 and TRBJ2-3; 10 bases fit TRBD2. Per the germline V gene, CDR1 is MNHNS and CDR2 is SASEGT. V trimming: 2 bases; J trimming: 4 bases; junction bases outside the gene matches: 0. The CDR3 is 14 amino acids. The CDR3 nucleotides read TGTGCCAGCAGTGAACTAGCGGGAGCAGATACGCAGTATTTT. This sequence encodes CASSELAGADTQYF.

As to this clonotype: This sequence may be a read error, since a much larger clone differs from it by one base. The chain carries TRBV6-2 or TRBV6-3 and TRBJ2-3; D is perhaps TRBD1 or TRBD2 (5 bases each). The CDR3 totals 15 residues. CDR1 is MNHEY and CDR2 is SVGEGT in the germline V gene. CDR3 sequence (DNA): TGTGTCAGCAGTTACGAGGGGCCCCTCACAGATACGCAGTATTTT. Translating gives CVSSYEGPLTDTQYF.

As concerns this clonotype: Since a much larger clone is just one base distant, this may be a read error. This rearrangement joins TRBV12-3 or TRBV12-4 to TRBJ2-1; no clear D gene. The CDR3 runs to 15 residues. The CDR3 spells CAGSLAQRPYNEQFF. The CDR3 DNA is TGTGCCGGCAGTTTAGCCCAGCGCCCATACAATGAGCAGTTCTTC.

On this clonotype: This clone may be a read error of a much larger clone one base away. V gene TRBV5-6 combines with J gene TRBJ1-2; tentatively, D is TRBD1 (6 bases). V was clipped by 4 bases and J by 5 bases, with 15 bases between them. The CDR3 consists of 14 residues. The V gene's germline CDR1 is SGHDT and CDR2 YYEEEE. The CDR3 DNA reads as TGTGCCAGCAGCCTGCTCGGACAGTTATATGGCTACACCTTC. This translates into CASSLLGQLYGYTF.

CDR3 sequence: CASSLAPWYQETQYF. Here the CDR3 DNA reads TGTGCCAGCAGCTTGGCCCCCTGGTACCAAGAGACCCAGTACTTC. The rearrangement links TRBV5-4 to TRBJ2-5; D not resolved. In germline, CDR1 is SGHNT, CDR2 YYREEE (reference sequence). Between the trimmed V and J ends, which lost 0 bases and 0 bases, there was a span of 9 bases. This CDR3 is built from 15 residues. Full variable domain (outside the CDR3, taken from reference TRBV5-4 and TRBJ2-5): ETGVTQSPTHLIKTRGQQVTLRCSSQSGHNTVSWYQQALGQGPQFIFQYYREEENGRGNFPPRFSGLQFPNYSSELNVNALELDDSALYLCASSLAPWYQETQYFGPGTRLLVL.

In the case of this clonotype: This may come from a read error, since a much larger clone is one base off. The chain uses TRBV4-2 and TRBJ2-6; TRBD1 or TRBD2 may be the D gene (5 bases each). The CDR3 runs to 15 residues. Germline values: CDR1 LGHNA, CDR2 YNFKEQ. CDR3 region: CVSSPEGMGANVLTF. In DNA form, the CDR3 reads TGTGTCAGCAGCCCCGAGGGGATGGGGGCCAACGTCCTGACTTTC.

Turning to this clonotype: Its ends do not fully match the called genes, so a read error is possible. The J gene is TRBJ2-7, the V gene TRBV30; 12 bases are a match to TRBD2. Looked up from germline, CDR1 is GTSNPN and CDR2 is SVGIG (reference sequence). The CDR3 loop spans 14 amino acids. CDR3 coding DNA: TGTGCTTGGAGGGGACTAGCGGGCTCCTACGAGCAGTACTTC. Encoded protein: CAWRGLAGSYEQYF.

Concerning this clonotype: The CDR3 does not end in the conserved phenylalanine or tryptophan, so this is likely a read error. This chain connects TRBV12-3 or TRBV12-4 to TRBJ2-5; 7 bases are shared with TRBD1. Losses at the gene ends were 6 bases for V and 2 bases for J; bases not matched to a gene: 6. This CDR3 is 14 amino acids long. This chain's CDR3 is CASRQGTEQETQYL. CDR3 coding DNA: TGTGCCAGCAGACAAGGGACAGAGCAAGAGACCCAGTACTTG.

The sample holds one count of this clonotype. It is likely a read error, because the conserved phenylalanine at the end of the CDR3 is missing. The chain combines TRBV11-1 with TRBJ2-1; the D call may be TRBD1 or TRBD2 (5 bases each). Germline V gene data show CDR1 as SGHAT and CDR2 as FQDESV (reference sequence). V gave up 1 base and J gave up 10 bases, with 17 bases separating them. The CDR3 is 15 amino acids. CDR3 nucleotides: TGTGCCAGCAGCTTAGGGGGGACGACCTATAACGAGCAGTTCCTC. This encodes CASSLGGTTYNEQFL.

This clonotype was counted ten times or more. The genes are TRBV29-1 and TRBJ2-3; TRBD1 is a possible D gene (5 bases). Germline V gives CDR1 SQVTM, CDR2 ANQGSEA. This CDR3 region has 12 residues. V lost 3 bases and J 4 bases, leaving 8 bases between the germline ends. As DNA, the CDR3 is TGCAGCGTTGACCAGGGCGCAGATACGCAGTATTTT. It codes for CSVDQGADTQYF.

The rearrangement links TRBV11-2 to TRBJ2-1, with a weak D call TRBD2 (5 bases). CDR1 SGHAT and CDR2 FQNNGV come from the germline V gene. The CDR3 loop spans 13 amino acids. Trimming left V 8 bases short and J 4 bases short, with 12 bases between. The CDR3 DNA is TGTGCCAGCGGCTCAGCGGATTACAATGAGCAGTTCTTC. It yields the protein CASGSADYNEQFF.

For this clonotype: Mismatch with germline at one junction end may stem from a read error. The chain has TRBV11-3 and TRBJ2-3; D may correspond to TRBD1 or TRBD2 (5 bases each). The CDR3 runs 15 residues. Germline CDR1 reads SGHNT; CDR2 reads YENEEA. In DNA, the CDR3 is TGTGCCAGTAGCCATGGGATGGGGACCACAGATATGCAGTATTTT. Translated: CASSHGMGTTDMQYF.

The chain joins TRBV13 to TRBJ2-4, with a possible D match to TRBD2 (5 bases). Per germline, CDR1 PRHDT and CDR2 FYEKMQ (reference sequence). The CDR3 length is 14 residues. Deletions cut 6 bases from V and 4 bases from J, with 13 bases between. The CDR3 DNA reads TGTGCCAGCAGGCCACATGGAGGAAAAAACATTCAGTACTTC. This gives the protein CASRPHGGKNIQYF.

This clonotype was observed at least ten times. The chain employs TRBV7-8 and TRBJ1-2; no clear D gene. The germline V and J ends were trimmed by 1 base and 8 bases, with 14 bases remaining between them. Germline lookup yields CDR1 SGHVS and CDR2 FQNEAQ. The CDR3 contains 14 residues. CDR3 nucleotides: TGTGCCAGCAGCTTAGAGGACTCCCCACGGGGCTACACCTTC. It translates to CASSLEDSPRGYTF.

On this clonotype itself: A much larger clone differs by one base, so this may be a read error. The J gene is TRBJ2-7, the V gene TRBV5-5, with a possible D match to TRBD2 (6 bases). This CDR3 is built from 14 residues. CDR1 SGHKS and CDR2 YYEKEE come from the germline V gene (reference sequence). CDR3 in amino acids: CTSSLEGRSWEQYF. The CDR3 nucleotides read TGTACCAGCAGCTTGGAGGGACGGTCTTGGGAGCAGTACTTC.

This clonotype is labeled as medium-sized. J is TRBJ1-1 and V is TRBV11-2, with a possible D match to TRBD1 (5 bases). V was cut by 3 bases and J by 5 bases, with 13 bases left in between. The CDR3 has 14 residues. Germline V gene sequence: CDR1 SGHAT, CDR2 FQNNGV. CDR3: CASSLGDLGTEAFF. In DNA form, the CDR3 reads TGTGCCAGCAGCTTGGGGGATTTAGGAACTGAAGCTTTCTTT.

Points on this clonotype: This clone may be a read error of a much larger clone one base away. The chain has TRBV6-2 or TRBV6-3 and TRBJ2-3, with 8 bases aligning to TRBD2. The CDR3 is 20 residues long. The ends lost 4 bases at V and 5 bases at J; junction bases unmatched: 23. Germline V gene lookup returns CDR1 MNHEY and CDR2 SVGEGT. The CDR3 DNA is TGTGCCAGCAGTTCCACCACGAGTGGGGCTAGCGGGTGGGCCGTAGATACGCAGTATTTT. Protein product: CASSSTTSGASGWAVDTQYF.